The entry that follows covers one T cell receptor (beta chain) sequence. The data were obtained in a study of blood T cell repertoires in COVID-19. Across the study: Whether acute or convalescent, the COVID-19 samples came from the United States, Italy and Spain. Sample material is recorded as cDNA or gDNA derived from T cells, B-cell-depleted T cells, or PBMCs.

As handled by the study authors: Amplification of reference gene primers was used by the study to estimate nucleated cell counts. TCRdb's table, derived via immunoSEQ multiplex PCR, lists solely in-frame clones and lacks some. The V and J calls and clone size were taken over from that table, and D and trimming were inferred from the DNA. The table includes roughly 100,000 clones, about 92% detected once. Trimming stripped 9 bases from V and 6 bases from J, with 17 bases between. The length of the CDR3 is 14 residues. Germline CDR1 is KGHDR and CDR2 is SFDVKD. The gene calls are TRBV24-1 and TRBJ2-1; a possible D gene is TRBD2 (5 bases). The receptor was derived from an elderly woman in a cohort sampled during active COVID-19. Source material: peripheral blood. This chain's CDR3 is CATVQRSRVNEQFF. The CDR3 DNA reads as TGTGCCACCGTCCAGCGGTCCCGGGTCAATGAGCAGTTCTTC.